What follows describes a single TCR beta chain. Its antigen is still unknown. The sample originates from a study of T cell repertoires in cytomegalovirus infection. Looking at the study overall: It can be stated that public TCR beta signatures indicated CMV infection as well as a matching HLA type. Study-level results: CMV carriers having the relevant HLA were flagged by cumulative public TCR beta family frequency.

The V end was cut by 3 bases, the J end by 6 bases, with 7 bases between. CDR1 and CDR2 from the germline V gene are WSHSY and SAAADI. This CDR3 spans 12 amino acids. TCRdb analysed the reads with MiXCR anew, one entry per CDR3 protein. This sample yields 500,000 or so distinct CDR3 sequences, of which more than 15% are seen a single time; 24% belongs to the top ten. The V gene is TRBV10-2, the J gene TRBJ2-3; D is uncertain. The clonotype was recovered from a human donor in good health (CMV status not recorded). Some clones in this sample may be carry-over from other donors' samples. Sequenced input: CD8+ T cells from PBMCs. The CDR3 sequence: CASSDLKDTQYF. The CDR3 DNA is TGCGCCAGCAGTGATTTGAAGGATACGCAGTATTTT.